This T cell receptor (beta chain) is drawn from a study of monozygotic twins with inflammatory bowel disease. General study results and limits: IBD patients had lower TCRbeta diversity (inverse Simpson) than healthy co-twins.

Comments on this clonotype: Its matching antigen is unknown.

Germline V lookup: CDR1 SGDLS, CDR2 YYNGEE. CDR3 length: 13 amino acids. TCR libraries were prepared from 3,500 to 4,000 ng total RNA each. Reanalyzing the 5' RACE reads, TCRdb keeps one entry per CDR3 protein, without DNA. Its table records around 190,000 distinct CDR3 sequences. The rearrangement joins TRBV9 to TRBJ2-5. The sample was blood. The clonotype comes from a human donor with ulcerative colitis or Crohn's disease, or a healthy co-twin of an affected twin (not recorded which). The CDR3 here is CASSVGFQETQYF. The full variable domain, rest sourced from reference TRBV9 and TRBJ2-5, is DSGVTQTPKHLITATGQRVTLRCSPRSGDLSVYWYQQSLDQGLQFLIQYYNGEERAKGNILERFSAQQFPDLHSELNLSSLELGDSALYFCASSVGFQETQYFGPGTRLLVL.